Listed here are 9 T cell receptor beta chains from one sample, sequenced in a study of CD8+ T cells in alopecia areata. Extracted RNA was reverse transcribed into cDNA, the sequencing template. Measured with immunoSEQ multiplex PCR; TCRdb has only the in-frame clones, and not every one. The sample lists about 180,000 clones; roughly 60% were seen once. The sequences come from CD4+ T cells sorted from blood, collected at week 0. All receptors derive from a human donor with alopecia areata.

This clone was observed a handful of times. The rearrangement uses TRBV10-3 and TRBJ2-7; weak D call: TRBD1 (6 bases). The V gene's germline CDR1 is ENHRY and CDR2 SYGVKD. The CDR3 is made up of 14 amino acids. V was cut by 4 bases and J by 2 bases, with 12 bases left in between. The CDR3 sequence is CAISATGLTYEQYF. CDR3 sequence (DNA): TGTGCCATCAGTGCCACAGGGTTAACCTACGAGCAGTACTTC.

This clone was seen a few times. The chain recombines TRBV29-1 with TRBJ2-6; no definite D call. V lost 5 bases to trimming and J lost 2 bases, with 7 bases between them. The germline V gene encodes CDR1 SQVTM and CDR2 ANQGSEA. The CDR3 loop spans 13 amino acids. The CDR3 nucleotides are TGCAGCGTTAGGGATACTGGGGCCAACGTCCTGACTTTC. Translating gives CSVRDTGANVLTF.

The chain uses TRBV4-2 and TRBJ2-4; D uncertain. This CDR3 is built from 14 residues. The V gene lost 1 base and the J gene lost 5 bases, with 9 bases spanning the gap. Germline V lookup: CDR1 LGHNA, CDR2 YNFKEQ. The DNA of the CDR3 is TGTGCCAGCAGCCAAGGCCTAAGGGAAAACATTCAGTACTTC. This codes for CASSQGLRENIQYF.

V is TRBV9 and J is TRBJ1-6; D possibly corresponds to TRBD1 (5 bases). In germline, CDR1 is SGDLS, CDR2 YYNGEE. This CDR3 contains 15 residues. V lost 4 bases and J lost 0, with 8 bases in between. CDR3 nucleotides: TGTGCCAGCAGCACCGGGACCTCCTATAATTCACCCCTCCACTTT. This codes for CASSTGTSYNSPLHF.

This sequence joins TRBV7-9 and TRBJ2-3; the D gene is possibly TRBD2 (6 bases). CDR1 and CDR2 from the germline V gene are SEHNR and FQNEAQ (reference sequence). There are 17 residues in the CDR3. The V end lost 8 bases, the J end lost 2 bases, and 23 bases lay between the germline ends. CDR3 residues: CASSSWEATGTTDTQYF. CDR3 nucleotide sequence: TGTGCCAGCTCCTCCTGGGAGGCGACGGGGACCACAGATACGCAGTATTTT.

The chain recombines TRBV5-6 with TRBJ1-6; D ambiguous. Germline V gene lookup returns CDR1 SGHDT and CDR2 YYEEEE. The CDR3 covers 14 residues. The V end was cut by 0 bases, the J end by 7 bases, with 8 bases between. The CDR3 here is CASSLGRTNSPLHF. DNA for the CDR3: TGTGCCAGCAGCTTGGGGAGGACCAATTCACCCCTCCACTTT.

The V and J genes are TRBV20-1 and TRBJ1-3; no reliable D call. CDR1 is DFQATT and CDR2 is SNEGSKA in the germline V gene (reference sequence). V lost 5 bases, J lost 4 bases, and 6 bases lay in between. This CDR3 is built from 11 residues. This CDR3 is CSALTGNTIYF. In nucleotides, the CDR3 is TGCAGTGCTCTGACCGGAAACACCATATATTTT.

This clone was seen just once. The rearrangement joins TRBV29-1 to TRBJ2-7, with D possibly matching TRBD1 (6 bases). V was cut by 7 bases and J by 0 bases, with 16 bases left in between. CDR3 length: 14 amino acids. Germline values: CDR1 SQVTM, CDR2 ANQGSEA. The CDR3 region is CSATKQGSSYEQYF. In DNA, the CDR3 is TGCAGCGCTACGAAACAGGGAAGCTCCTACGAGCAGTACTTC.

In this sample, this clone turned up a few times. The V gene is TRBV2, the J gene TRBJ1-1; 7 positions agree with TRBD1. V lost 6 bases, J lost 2 bases, and 9 bases stayed unmatched. The CDR3 loop spans 15 amino acids. Germline loops: CDR1 SNHLY, CDR2 FYNNEI. The CDR3: CASRGVGGGNTEAFF. CDR3 in DNA: TGTGCCAGCAGAGGGGTAGGGGGCGGCAACACTGAAGCTTTCTTT.